Following are 28 T cell receptor beta chains from one sample sequenced in a study of blood T cell repertoires in COVID-19. Profiling relied on immunoSEQ multiplex PCR, and the TCRdb table lists in-frame clones only, not all of them. This repertoire shows about 65,000 clones, 70% to 85% found once; its top ten account for about two fifths. What was sequenced was peripheral blood. The receptors derive from a human donor in a cohort sampled during active COVID-19.

The CDR3 loop reads CASSPSGVPSTGELFF. The CDR3 DNA reads TGTGCCAGCAGCCCCTCAGGGGTTCCGAGCACCGGGGAGCTGTTTTTT. The chain couples TRBV11-2 to TRBJ2-2, with D tentatively TRBD1 (6 bases). The CDR3 totals 16 residues. Germline V lookup: CDR1 SGHAT, CDR2 FQNNGV. V lost 5 bases to trimming and J lost 4 bases, with 17 bases between them.

This clone was picked up a small number of times. The rearrangement links TRBV5-4 to TRBJ2-5; perhaps TRBD1 as D (6 bases). V was cut by 2 bases and J by 3 bases, with 14 bases left in between. This CDR3 is 15 amino acids long. Germline assignment: CDR1 SGHNT and CDR2 YYREEE (reference sequence). In DNA form, the CDR3 reads TGTGCCAGCAGCTTTGCAGGGGTCTTAAAAGAGACCCAGTACTTC. Amino acid sequence: CASSFAGVLKETQYF. Based on the CDR3 plus reference TRBV5-4 and TRBJ2-5, the full variable domain is ETGVTQSPTHLIKTRGQQVTLRCSSQSGHNTVSWYQQALGQGPQFIFQYYREEENGRGNFPPRFSGLQFPNYSSELNVNALELDDSALYLCASSFAGVLKETQYFGPGTRLLVL.

CDR3 nucleotides: TGTGCCAGCAGCCATGGACAGGGAGCCCATCAGCCCCAGCATTTT. As protein: CASSHGQGAHQPQHF. The rearrangement uses TRBV7-2 and TRBJ1-5, with 8 nucleotides matching TRBD1. V shed 5 bases, J shed 5 bases, and the junction held 8 bases outside the gene matches. From germline, CDR1 is SGHTA and CDR2 FQGNSA. The CDR3 totals 15 residues.

The CDR3 here is CATSSRTSRTGELFF. CDR3 nucleotides: TGTGCCACCAGCAGTCGGACTAGCCGAACCGGGGAGCTGTTTTTT. This rearrangement joins TRBV15 to TRBJ2-2; the match to TRBD2 covers 8 bases. The CDR3 is 15 residues long. Germline CDR1 and CDR2: LNHNV and YYDKDF (reference sequence). V lost 3 bases to trimming and J lost 5 bases; unmatched junction nucleotides: 5.

CDR3: CALTELMGYGYTF. CDR3 bases: TGTGCCTTAACAGAGCTAATGGGCTATGGCTACACCTTC. This chain joins TRBV30 and TRBJ1-2; D gene unclear. Trimming stripped 7 bases from V and 4 bases from J, with 16 bases between. Germline loops: CDR1 GTSNPN, CDR2 SVGIG (reference sequence). The CDR3 runs to 13 residues.

The chain employs TRBV11-3 and TRBJ2-2, with D perhaps matching TRBD2 (5 bases). Per the germline V gene, CDR1 is SGHNT and CDR2 is YENEEA. CDR3 size: 13 residues. The V gene lost 3 bases and the J gene lost 5 bases, with 7 bases spanning the gap. The CDR3 coding sequence is TGTGCCAGCAGCTTCCGGAGGACCGGGGAGCTGTTTTTT. Its translation is CASSFRRTGELFF.

This chain connects TRBV5-1 to TRBJ2-3; D is unclear. Germline V gives CDR1 SGHRS, CDR2 YFSETQ. The CDR3 is made up of 14 amino acids. Trimming took off 3 bases at V and 0 bases at J, with 8 bases between the two ends. CDR3 sequence reads: CASSSRLSTDTQYF. The CDR3 DNA follows: TGCGCCAGCAGCTCAAGACTCAGCACAGATACGCAGTATTTT. The entire variable domain, with the rest obtained from reference TRBV5-1 and TRBJ2-3, is as follows: KAGVTQTPRYLIKTRGQQVTLSCSPISGHRSVSWYQQTPGQGLQFLFEYFSETQRNKGNFPGRFSGRQFSNSRSEMNVSTLELGDSALYLCASSSRLSTDTQYFGPGTRLTVL.

The chain combines TRBV2 with TRBJ1-2, with TRBD1 matching over 7 bases. Germline assignment: CDR1 SNHLY and CDR2 FYNNEI. This CDR3 is 14 amino acids long. Trimming cost V 6 bases and J 4 bases; bases outside gene matches: 8. CDR3 sequence: CASSAGQPVYGYTF. In nucleotides, the CDR3 is TGTGCCAGCAGCGCGGGACAGCCAGTCTATGGCTACACCTTC.

A few counts support this clone. The rearrangement links TRBV7-2 to TRBJ2-1; D is unresolved. CDR1 is SGHTA, CDR2 FQGNSA, per germline. The CDR3 spans 16 residues. V gave up 5 bases and J gave up 8 bases, with 22 bases separating them. CDR3 DNA: TGTGCCAGCAGCCAGGCCGCCCTACAAGCCAAACATGAGCAGTTCTTC. Translated: CASSQAALQAKHEQFF.

The chain recombines TRBV5-1 with TRBJ2-1; no clear D. CDR1 and CDR2 from the germline V gene are SGHRS and YFSETQ. V lost 0 bases and J 3 bases, leaving 10 bases between the germline ends. CDR3 size: 15 residues. The DNA for the CDR3 is TGCGCCAGCAGCTTGGGTACTAACATCTACAATGAGCAGTTCTTC. Its translation is CASSLGTNIYNEQFF.

This clone was seen only once. This chain joins TRBV6-2 or TRBV6-3 and TRBJ2-1; possible D gene TRBD1, 5 bases. This CDR3 contains 14 residues. Trimming took off 3 bases at V and 7 bases at J, with 13 bases between the two ends. Germline lookup yields CDR1 MNHEY and CDR2 SVGEGT. DNA of the CDR3: TGTGCCAGCAGTTATTTGTCTAGGGGAAATGAGCAGTTCTTC. Its translation is CASSYLSRGNEQFF.

The rearrangement joins TRBV29-1 to TRBJ1-3; TRBD1 might be the D (6 bases). The ends were cut back, 4 bases at V and 0 bases at J, with 13 bases in the middle. Germline V gene lookup returns CDR1 SQVTM and CDR2 ANQGSEA. The CDR3 has 15 residues. The CDR3 DNA reads as TGCAGCGTTGGGACAGCCCTCTCCTCTGGAAACACCATATATTTT. It is translated as CSVGTALSSGNTIYF.

The chain joins TRBV27 to TRBJ2-3; tentatively, D is TRBD2 (6 bases). The germline V gene encodes CDR1 MNHEY and CDR2 SMNVEV (reference sequence). The CDR3 covers 15 residues. The ends were cut back, 3 bases at V and 2 bases at J, with 12 bases in the middle. Written as DNA, the CDR3 is TGTGCCAGCAGTTTCCGGGCGGGGCCCACAGATACGCAGTATTTT. It codes for CASSFRAGPTDTQYF.

The J gene is TRBJ2-1, the V gene TRBV5-5, with D hard to call. Germline V gives CDR1 SGHKS, CDR2 YYEKEE (reference sequence). This CDR3 has 11 amino acids. V lost 4 bases to trimming and J lost 7 bases, with 6 bases between them. CDR3 sequence (DNA): TGTGCCAGCAGCCATCATAATGAGCAGTTCTTC. Protein sequence: CASSHHNEQFF. Using reference TRBV5-5 and TRBJ2-1 for the parts outside the CDR3, the full variable domain is DAGVTQSPTHLIKTRGQQVTLRCSPISGHKSVSWYQQVLGQGPQFIFQYYEKEERGRGNFPDRFSARQFPNYSSELNVNALLLGDSALYLCASSHHNEQFFGPGTRLTVL.

V and J are TRBV10-3 and TRBJ2-3, with a possible D match to TRBD2 (6 bases). CDR3 length: 14 residues. V gave up 4 bases and J gave up 4 bases, with 12 bases separating them. Germline V CDR1 and CDR2: ENHRY, SYGVKD. The CDR3 protein is CAISVGGSSDTQYF. Written as DNA, the CDR3 is TGTGCCATCAGTGTCGGGGGTTCATCAGATACGCAGTATTTT.

The chain links TRBV28 to TRBJ1-4; tentatively, D is TRBD1 (5 bases). The germline V and J ends were trimmed by 6 bases and 6 bases, with 20 bases remaining between them. CDR1 and CDR2 (germline): MDHEN, SYDVKM. This CDR3 region has 16 residues. In DNA, the CDR3 is TGTGCCAGCAGGTCCAGGGAAAACCACCCTGATGAAAAACTGTTTTTT. Translation: CASRSRENHPDEKLFF.

This clone was seen only a few times. This chain connects TRBV14 to TRBJ1-1; the D gene is possibly TRBD1 (5 bases). Germline assignment: CDR1 SGHDN and CDR2 FVKESK. Trimming cost V 6 bases and J 10 bases, with 15 bases left between them. The CDR3 runs to 12 residues. The CDR3 sequence: CASSRDRGVAFF. CDR3 coding DNA: TGTGCCAGCAGTCGGGACCGCGGGGTAGCTTTCTTT.

This CDR3 reads CASSSPGTGYNEQYF. The CDR3 nucleotides read TGTGCCAGCAGCTCCCCCGGGACAGGATACAACGAGCAGTACTTC. The chain links TRBV11-2 to TRBJ2-7, with 8 positions matching TRBD1. Germline CDR1 is SGHAT and CDR2 is FQNNGV. Trimming cost V 4 bases and J 5 bases; bases outside gene matches: 10. The length of the CDR3 is 15 residues. Looking up the rest from reference TRBV11-2 and TRBJ2-7 gives the full variable domain: EAGVAQSPRYKIIEKRQSVAFWCNPISGHATLYWYQQILGQGPKLLIQFQNNGVVDDSQLPKDRFSAERLKGVDSTLKIQPAKLEDSAVYLCASSSPGTGYNEQYFGPGTRLTVT.

This CDR3 is CASSQVYGGRTEAFF. The CDR3 DNA sequence: TGTGCCAGCAGCCAAGTGTACGGGGGACGGACTGAAGCTTTCTTT. J is TRBJ1-1 and V is TRBV3-1 (or the pseudogene TRBV3-2); the D gene is possibly TRBD1 (5 bases). Germline CDR1 and CDR2: LGHDT and YNNKEL (reference sequence). Trimming removed 1 base at V and 5 bases at J, with 14 bases between. CDR3 length: 15 residues.

The chain is built from TRBV10-2 and TRBJ1-4; D is uncertain. Germline lookup yields CDR1 WSHSY and CDR2 SAAADI. This CDR3 spans 13 amino acids. V was shortened by 6 bases and J by 1 base, with 6 bases between the two germline ends. The CDR3: CASRPRTNEKLFF. The CDR3 nucleotides read TGCGCCAGCAGGCCGCGAACTAATGAAAAACTGTTTTTT.

This sequence joins TRBV19 and TRBJ1-3; D is perhaps TRBD1 (6 bases). This CDR3 region has 15 residues. Per germline, CDR1 LNHDA and CDR2 SQIVND (reference sequence). V was shortened by 5 bases and J by 5 bases, with 16 bases between the two germline ends. CDR3 in amino acids: CASSRGQQHRNTIYF. The CDR3 DNA reads as TGTGCCAGTAGTCGAGGACAGCAACATCGAAACACCATATATTTT.

This clone occurred once. This chain uses TRBV9 with TRBJ2-3; 8 nucleotides agree with TRBD2. V lost 0 bases to trimming and J lost 2 bases; unmatched junction nucleotides: 8. Germline values: CDR1 SGDLS, CDR2 YYNGEE. The CDR3 has 17 amino acids. The CDR3 region is CASSVESGGAYTDTQYF. DNA of the CDR3: TGTGCCAGCAGCGTAGAAAGCGGGGGAGCTTACACAGATACGCAGTATTTT.

The J gene is TRBJ1-1, the V gene TRBV30; weak D call: TRBD1 (5 bases). Germline V gene data show CDR1 as GTSNPN and CDR2 as SVGIG (reference sequence). CDR3 size: 14 residues. V was cut by 0 bases and J by 4 bases, with 12 bases left in between. The CDR3 sequence is CAWSVGGTGTEAFF. CDR3 DNA: TGTGCCTGGAGTGTCGGAGGGACTGGCACTGAAGCTTTCTTT. Variable domain in full (rest from reference TRBV30 and TRBJ1-1): SQTIHQWPATLVQPVGSPLSLECTVEGTSNPNLYWYRQAAGRGLQLLFYSVGIGQISSEVPQNLSASRPQDRQFILSSKKLLLSDSGFYLCAWSVGGTGTEAFFGQGTRLTVV.

This clone came up once. The gene calls are TRBV28 and TRBJ2-7; 8 nucleotides align to TRBD2. The germline CDR1 and CDR2 sequences are MDHEN and SYDVKM. Trimming cost V 5 bases and J 2 bases; bases outside gene matches: 5. The CDR3 loop spans 14 amino acids. In DNA form, the CDR3 reads TGTGCCAGCAGTCAAGCGGGGGCAACCTACGAGCAGTACTTC. Translation gives CASSQAGATYEQYF.

The chain carries TRBV11-1 and TRBJ2-1; 7 positions agree with TRBD1. The germline V gene encodes CDR1 SGHAT and CDR2 FQDESV (reference sequence). J was trimmed by 3 bases and V by 5 bases; bases with no gene match: 10. There are 16 residues in the CDR3. CDR3 protein: CASSALRDSLYNEQFF. As DNA, the CDR3 is TGTGCCAGCAGCGCCCTCCGGGACAGCCTCTACAATGAGCAGTTCTTC.

The CDR3: CATSVRQRGGNTGELFF. The CDR3 DNA is TGTGCCACCAGTGTTCGCCAGCGGGGGGGTAACACCGGGGAGCTGTTTTTT. The V call is TRBV24-1, the J call TRBJ2-2; 10 nucleotides match TRBD2. CDR3 length: 17 amino acids. V lost 5 bases and J lost 2; bases outside the gene matches: 7. Germline V gene data show CDR1 as KGHDR and CDR2 as SFDVKD.

The chain is built from TRBV14 and TRBJ2-3; 9 bases match TRBD2. V dropped 4 bases and J dropped 4; count of bases not matched to a gene: 6. There are 15 residues in the CDR3. The germline V gene encodes CDR1 SGHDN and CDR2 FVKESK. CDR3 sequence reads: CASSPRGGPADTQYF. For the CDR3, the DNA is TGTGCCAGCAGCCCGCGGGGGGGCCCCGCAGATACGCAGTATTTT.

DNA of the CDR3: TGTGCCAGCAGTGCGGGGAGCGGGGGGCCCTCTAGCACAGATACGCAGTATTTT. This codes for CASSAGSGGPSSTDTQYF. The chain combines TRBV2 with TRBJ2-3; 9 bases map to TRBD2. V dropped 4 bases and J dropped 0; count of bases not matched to a gene: 11. This CDR3 region has 18 residues. Germline V lookup: CDR1 SNHLY, CDR2 FYNNEI.